One and the same sample provided the 27 T cell receptor beta chains below, sequenced in a study of blood T cell repertoires in COVID-19 (TCRdb year 2020). Libraries came from the immunoSEQ multiplex PCR assay. TCRdb stores this immuneACCESS table with in-frame sequences only. Part of the clones is absent; in the studies checked, under half of the shortfall reflects unresolved V genes, and no reason is known for the rest. The sample includes roughly 200,000 clones, with roughly 82% observed a single time. The ten largest clones capture more than 7.5% of the sample. Material for sequencing was PBMCs or T cells enriched from blood (not recorded which). These receptors all come from a woman aged 25 to 39 who had recovered from COVID-19.

This clone was seen just once. This CDR3 reads CASTAGQGNYEQYF. The CDR3 DNA reads TGTGCCAGCACCGCGGGACAGGGAAACTACGAGCAGTACTTC. This sequence joins TRBV9 and TRBJ2-7; 9 bases are shared with TRBD1. V dropped 6 bases and J dropped 3; count of bases not matched to a gene: 7. The CDR3 has 14 residues. The V gene's germline CDR1 is SGDLS and CDR2 YYNGEE. Full variable domain (outside the CDR3, taken from reference TRBV9 and TRBJ2-7): DSGVTQTPKHLITATGQRVTLRCSPRSGDLSVYWYQQSLDQGLQFLIQYYNGEERAKGNILERFSAQQFPDLHSELNLSSLELGDSALYFCASTAGQGNYEQYFGPGTRLTVT.

The chain joins TRBV7-2 to TRBJ1-1, with D possibly TRBD1 on 5 matching bases. The germline V gene has CDR1 SGHTA and CDR2 FQGNSA. Trimming stripped 4 bases from V and 5 bases from J, with 14 bases between. There are 14 residues in the CDR3. The DNA of the CDR3 is TGTGCCAGCAGCTCCCAGTGGGGGGAAACTGAAGCTTTCTTT. This translates into CASSSQWGETEAFF.

The V and J genes are TRBV7-6 and TRBJ1-5; 9 bases match TRBD1. The CDR3 extends over 15 amino acids. V lost 1 base and J lost 5; bases outside the gene matches: 3. In germline, CDR1 is SGHVS, CDR2 FNYEAQ. The chain's CDR3 is CASSLEGQGYQPQHF. In DNA form, the CDR3 reads TGTGCCAGCAGCTTAGAGGGACAGGGCTATCAGCCCCAGCATTTT.

The chain couples TRBV10-1 to TRBJ2-7; tentatively, D is TRBD1 (5 bases). Per the germline V gene, CDR1 is WNHNN and CDR2 is SYGVQD (reference sequence). The CDR3 sequence is 13 residues long. Deletions cut 3 bases from V and 0 bases from J, with 6 bases between. The CDR3 DNA is TGCGCCAGCAGTGATCAGGGCTCCTACGAGCAGTACTTC. Its protein is CASSDQGSYEQYF.

This chain joins TRBV13 and TRBJ1-1; no definite D call. Germline V gene lookup returns CDR1 PRHDT and CDR2 FYEKMQ (reference sequence). The V end was cut by 0 bases, the J end by 1 base, with 6 bases between. The CDR3 is made up of 14 amino acids. CDR3 DNA: TGTGCCAGCAGCTTAGGCTCGAGGAACACTGAAGCTTTCTTT. Translation: CASSLGSRNTEAFF.

This chain links TRBV19 with TRBJ2-2; tentatively, D is TRBD2 (6 bases). From germline, CDR1 is LNHDA and CDR2 SQIVND (reference sequence). The CDR3 length is 16 residues. The V end lost 7 bases, the J end lost 0 bases, and 15 bases lay between the germline ends. DNA for the CDR3: TGTGCCAGTACCACCGGGGGTGTCGCGAACACCGGGGAGCTGTTTTTT. Protein sequence: CASTTGGVANTGELFF. Full variable domain (rest looked up from reference TRBV19 and TRBJ2-2): DGGITQSPKYLFRKEGQNVTLSCEQNLNHDAMYWYRQDPGQGLRLIYYSQIVNDFQKGDIAEGYSVSREKKESFPLTVTSAQKNPTAFYLCASTTGGVANTGELFFGEGSRLTVL.

This clone appeared once. The rearrangement links TRBV29-1 to TRBJ1-2, with TRBD1 identical over 7 bases. CDR1 and CDR2 from the germline V gene are SQVTM and ANQGSEA. Trimming at V came to 7 bases and at J to 6 bases, leaving 11 bases not matched to a gene. The CDR3 extends over 13 amino acids. The CDR3 loop is CSEYRGSSHGYTF. DNA for the CDR3: TGCAGCGAATACAGGGGAAGCAGCCATGGCTACACCTTC.

The chain joins TRBV28 to TRBJ2-5, with 7 positions matching TRBD2. V shed 2 bases and J 5 bases; nucleotides not matched to a gene: 14. CDR1 is MDHEN and CDR2 is SYDVKM in the germline V gene. This CDR3 is 17 amino acids long. The CDR3 sequence: CASSLPSGGVLLETQYF. The CDR3 DNA follows: TGTGCCAGCAGTTTACCCTCGGGGGGAGTCCTTTTGGAGACCCAGTACTTC. The complete variable domain, with remaining parts taken from reference TRBV28 and TRBJ2-5, reads DVKVTQSSRYLVKRTGEKVFLECVQDMDHENMFWYRQDPGLGLRLIYFSYDVKMKEKGDIPEGYSVSREKKERFSLILESASTNQTSMYLCASSLPSGGVLLETQYFGPGTRLLVL.

Note on this clone: Other nucleotide sequences from this sample produce the same CDR3. The chain carries TRBV4-1 and TRBJ2-7; TRBD1 matches at 7 bases. Looked up from germline, CDR1 is MGHRA and CDR2 is YSYEKL. This CDR3 has 14 residues. The trim removed 1 base at V and 2 bases at J, leaving 2 bases unmatched. In nucleotides, the CDR3 is TGCGCCAGCAGCCAAGGACAGGGAGCCTACGAGCAGTACTTC. It yields the protein CASSQGQGAYEQYF.

The V and J genes are TRBV27 and TRBJ2-5; 8 bases line up with TRBD1. This CDR3 has 16 amino acids. J gave up 5 bases and V 5 bases, and 13 bases lay outside the gene matches. Germline loops: CDR1 MNHEY, CDR2 SMNVEV (reference sequence). The CDR3, as DNA: TGTGCCAGCAGTCAGACGCGGACAGGGTCCGGGGAGACCCAGTACTTC. This translates into CASSQTRTGSGETQYF.

The CDR3 sequence: CASSQGTGDRRGNTEAFF. The CDR3 bases are TGTGCCAGCAGCCAAGGAACAGGGGACCGAAGAGGGAACACTGAAGCTTTCTTT. The rearrangement joins TRBV14 to TRBJ1-1, with 7 bases lining up with TRBD1. The CDR3 sequence is 18 residues long. Germline trimming cut 1 base from V and 1 base from J; bases unmatched to any gene: 12. Germline CDR1 and CDR2: SGHDN and FVKESK.

The J gene is TRBJ1-4, the V gene TRBV11-3; TRBD1 agrees at 8 bases. The CDR3 has 18 amino acids. CDR1 is SGHNT, CDR2 YENEEA, per germline. J gave up 3 bases and V 3 bases, and 12 bases lay outside the gene matches. DNA for the CDR3: TGTGCCAGCAGCTTGGAGGGACAGGCGGTAGTGGCTAATGAAAAACTGTTTTTT. This gives the protein CASSLEGQAVVANEKLFF.

The V and J genes are TRBV28 and TRBJ2-2; maybe TRBD1 (6 bases). Germline V lookup: CDR1 MDHEN, CDR2 SYDVKM. This CDR3 comprises 17 residues. The V end lost 4 bases, the J end lost 2 bases, and 17 bases lay between the germline ends. The CDR3 is CASSSIETGPNTGELFF. The CDR3, as DNA: TGTGCCAGCAGTTCCATAGAGACAGGCCCCAACACCGGGGAGCTGTTTTTT.

The chain combines TRBV7-3 with TRBJ2-1, with D maybe TRBD2 (6 bases). The CDR3 totals 15 residues. Germline V gene sequence: CDR1 SGHTA, CDR2 FQGTGA. V lost 5 bases and J 0 bases, leaving 11 bases between the germline ends. The DNA of the CDR3 is TGTGCCAGCAGCCGGGACTTGAGCTCCTACAATGAGCAGTTCTTC. It encodes CASSRDLSSYNEQFF.

The rearrangement links TRBV28 to TRBJ1-3, with D perhaps TRBD1 (5 bases). CDR3 length: 13 residues. In germline, CDR1 is MDHEN, CDR2 SYDVKM. V was shortened by 10 bases and J by 0 bases, with 10 bases between the two germline ends. CDR3 sequence (DNA): TGTGCCAACTCTGACAGCTCTGGAAACACCATATATTTT. Translating gives CANSDSSGNTIYF.

The chain links TRBV28 to TRBJ1-6; 8 bases map to TRBD1. The CDR3 runs 16 residues. CDR1 MDHEN and CDR2 SYDVKM come from the germline V gene. The V segment lost 4 bases and the J segment 2 bases; nucleotides outside the gene matches: 4. The CDR3 reads CASSWADRAYNSPLHF. CDR3 DNA: TGTGCCAGCAGTTGGGCGGACAGGGCCTATAATTCACCCCTCCACTTT.

The rearrangement uses TRBV28 and TRBJ2-3, with 8 bases aligning to TRBD2. Per germline, CDR1 MDHEN and CDR2 SYDVKM. J gave up 13 bases and V 4 bases, and 13 bases lay outside the gene matches. The CDR3 length is 14 residues. CDR3 in amino acids: CASSWGLGQYEEYF. CDR3 DNA sequence: TGTGCCAGCAGTTGGGGACTAGGCCAATACGAGGAGTATTTT.

This sequence joins TRBV28 and TRBJ1-2; no firm D call. This CDR3 contains 14 residues. V was cut by 6 bases and J by 8 bases, with 19 bases left in between. Looked up from germline, CDR1 is MDHEN and CDR2 is SYDVKM. As DNA, the CDR3 is TGTGCCAGCAGCTCTCCGGGTCTATCGGAGGGCTACACCTTC. It codes for CASSSPGLSEGYTF.

The chain uses TRBV15 and TRBJ2-1; 8 nucleotides align to TRBD2. Per germline, CDR1 LNHNV and CDR2 YYDKDF (reference sequence). V was pared by 1 base and J by 2 bases, with 10 bases of the junction left unmatched. The CDR3 consists of 18 residues. The CDR3 DNA reads as TGTGCCACCAGCAGAGCCTACGTACTAGCGGCGACCTACAATGAGCAGTTCTTC. This gives the protein CATSRAYVLAATYNEQFF.

The chain has TRBV27 and TRBJ2-7, with a possible D match to TRBD1 (5 bases). Germline CDR1 MNHEY, CDR2 SMNVEV (reference sequence). The CDR3 spans 14 residues. The germline V and J ends were trimmed by 5 bases and 9 bases, with 20 bases remaining between them. CDR3 in DNA: TGTGCCAGCAGTCCGACAAGGGGATCCGAGCCGCAGTACTTC. It codes for CASSPTRGSEPQYF.

The chain has TRBV7-8 and TRBJ2-1, with 11 bases identical to TRBD2. This CDR3 contains 16 residues. Germline V gene lookup returns CDR1 SGHVS and CDR2 FQNEAQ. V trimming: 2 bases; J trimming: 6 bases; junction bases outside the gene matches: 6. CDR3 bases: TGTGCCAGCAGCTTACGAGCCCTAGCGGGAGGCAATGAGCAGTTCTTC. Translation gives CASSLRALAGGNEQFF.

This sequence joins TRBV7-2 and TRBJ2-5; TRBD2 matches at 11 bases. This CDR3 has 19 residues. V trimming: 5 bases; J trimming: 4 bases; junction bases outside the gene matches: 18. The germline gives CDR1 SGHTA, CDR2 FQGNSA. CDR3 in amino acids: CASSLLLAGERSRRETQYF. For the CDR3, the DNA is TGTGCCAGCAGCCTTTTACTAGCGGGAGAGAGAAGCAGGAGAGAGACCCAGTACTTC.

The V call is TRBV9, the J call TRBJ2-2, with D possibly being TRBD2 (6 bases). This CDR3 has 14 amino acids. The V gene's germline CDR1 is SGDLS and CDR2 YYNGEE. With 0 bases removed from V and 5 bases from J, the gap between germline ends came to 8 bases. The CDR3 region is CASSVGRETGELFF. CDR3 coding DNA: TGTGCCAGCAGCGTAGGGAGGGAGACCGGGGAGCTGTTTTTT.

In its sample, this clone was seen a few times. This rearrangement joins TRBV18 to TRBJ2-3, with 10 bases identical to TRBD2. Germline V CDR1 and CDR2: KGHSH, LQKENI. With V trimmed by 2 bases and J by 4 bases, 9 bases remained unmatched. The CDR3 runs 17 residues. Written as DNA, the CDR3 is TGTGCCAGCTCACCAATGCAGGGGACTAGCGAGGCAGATACGCAGTATTTT. Translated: CASSPMQGTSEADTQYF.

A word on this clone: The junction departs from the called germline gene at one end, perhaps through a read error. The J gene is TRBJ2-7, the V gene TRBV5-1; 13 bases fit TRBD2. CDR1 and CDR2 (germline): SGHRS, YFSETQ. The CDR3 is 14 residues long. CDR3 protein: CASSGRTSGGLEDF. The CDR3 coding sequence is TGCGCCAGCAGCGGACGGACTAGCGGGGGACTCGAGGACTTC.

This chain links TRBV7-9 with TRBJ1-1; D is perhaps TRBD1 (5 bases). The V end was cut by 5 bases, the J end by 1 base, with 11 bases between. The CDR3 length is 14 residues. Germline loops: CDR1 SEHNR, CDR2 FQNEAQ (reference sequence). CDR3 in amino acids: CASSLRQGNTEAFF. CDR3 DNA: TGTGCCAGCAGCCTAAGGCAGGGGAACACTGAAGCTTTCTTT.

This chain links TRBV5-1 with TRBJ2-1, with D possibly being TRBD2 (6 bases). Germline V gives CDR1 SGHRS, CDR2 YFSETQ. The CDR3 is 14 amino acids. Trimming stripped 3 bases from V and 5 bases from J, with 12 bases between. CDR3 sequence reads: CASSSGTANNEQFF. The DNA of the CDR3 is TGCGCCAGCAGCTCCGGGACTGCCAACAATGAGCAGTTCTTC. Full variable domain (remainder filled in from reference TRBV5-1 and TRBJ2-1): KAGVTQTPRYLIKTRGQQVTLSCSPISGHRSVSWYQQTPGQGLQFLFEYFSETQRNKGNFPGRFSGRQFSNSRSEMNVSTLELGDSALYLCASSSGTANNEQFFGPGTRLTVL.